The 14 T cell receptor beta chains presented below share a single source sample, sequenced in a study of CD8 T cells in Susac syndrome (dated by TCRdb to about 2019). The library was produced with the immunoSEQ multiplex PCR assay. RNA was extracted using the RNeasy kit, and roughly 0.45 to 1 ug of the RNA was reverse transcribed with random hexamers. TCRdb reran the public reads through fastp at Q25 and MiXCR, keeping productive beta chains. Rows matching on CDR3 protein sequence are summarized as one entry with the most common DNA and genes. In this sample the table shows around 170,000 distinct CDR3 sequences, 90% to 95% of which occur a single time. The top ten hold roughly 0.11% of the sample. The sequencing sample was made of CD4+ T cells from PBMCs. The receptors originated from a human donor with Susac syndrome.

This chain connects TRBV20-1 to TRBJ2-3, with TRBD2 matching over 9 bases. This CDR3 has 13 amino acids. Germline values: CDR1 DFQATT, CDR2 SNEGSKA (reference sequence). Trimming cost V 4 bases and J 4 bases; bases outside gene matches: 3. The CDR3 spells CSATSGVSDTQYF. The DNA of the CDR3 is TGCAGTGCTACTAGCGGGGTTTCAGATACGCAGTATTTT.

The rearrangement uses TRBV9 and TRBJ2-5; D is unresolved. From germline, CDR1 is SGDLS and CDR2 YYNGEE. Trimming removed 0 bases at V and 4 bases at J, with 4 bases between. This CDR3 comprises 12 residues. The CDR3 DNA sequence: TGTGCCAGCAGCGTAGTGATAGAGACCCAGTACTTC. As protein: CASSVVIETQYF.

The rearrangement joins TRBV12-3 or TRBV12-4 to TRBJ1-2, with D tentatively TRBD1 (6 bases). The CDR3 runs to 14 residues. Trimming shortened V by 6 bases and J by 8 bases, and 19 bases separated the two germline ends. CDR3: CASSLGGASGGYTF. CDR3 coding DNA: TGTGCCAGCAGCCTAGGGGGGGCAAGTGGAGGCTACACCTTC.

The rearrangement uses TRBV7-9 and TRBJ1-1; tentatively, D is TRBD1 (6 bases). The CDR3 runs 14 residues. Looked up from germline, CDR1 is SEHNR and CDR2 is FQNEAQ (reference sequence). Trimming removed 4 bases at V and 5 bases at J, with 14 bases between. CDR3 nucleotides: TGTGCCAGCAGCTCTTCCAGGGGTTGGACTGAAGCTTTCTTT. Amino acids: CASSSSRGWTEAFF.

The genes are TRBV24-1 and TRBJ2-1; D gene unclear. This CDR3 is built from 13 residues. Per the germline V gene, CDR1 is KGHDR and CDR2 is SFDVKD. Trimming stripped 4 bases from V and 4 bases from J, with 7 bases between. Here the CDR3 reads CATSDGRYNEQFF. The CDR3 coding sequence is TGTGCCACCAGTGACGGACGGTACAATGAGCAGTTCTTC.

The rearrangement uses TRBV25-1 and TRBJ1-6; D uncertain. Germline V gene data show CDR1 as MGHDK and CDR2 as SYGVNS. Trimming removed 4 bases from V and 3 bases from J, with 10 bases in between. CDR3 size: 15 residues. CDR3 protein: CASSGGPGYNSPLHF. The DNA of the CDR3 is TGTGCCAGCAGTGGAGGGCCAGGCTATAATTCACCCCTCCACTTT.

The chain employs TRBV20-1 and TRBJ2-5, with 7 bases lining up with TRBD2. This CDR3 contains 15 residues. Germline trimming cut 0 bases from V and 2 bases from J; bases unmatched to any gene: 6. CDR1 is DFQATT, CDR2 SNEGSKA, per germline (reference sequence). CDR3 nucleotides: TGCAGTGCTAGAGATCCTAGCGGTAATCAAGAGACCCAGTACTTC. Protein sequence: CSARDPSGNQETQYF.

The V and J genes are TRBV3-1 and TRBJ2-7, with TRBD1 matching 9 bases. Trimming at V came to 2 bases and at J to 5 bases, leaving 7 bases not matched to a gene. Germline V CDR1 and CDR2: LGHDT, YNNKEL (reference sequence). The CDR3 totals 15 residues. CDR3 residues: CASSQYTGGRNEQYF. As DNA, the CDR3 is TGTGCCAGCAGCCAATATACAGGGGGCAGGAACGAGCAGTACTTC.

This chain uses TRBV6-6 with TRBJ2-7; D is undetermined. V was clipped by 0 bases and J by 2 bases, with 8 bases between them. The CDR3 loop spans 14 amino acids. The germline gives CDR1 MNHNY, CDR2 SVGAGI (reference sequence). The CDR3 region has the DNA TGTGCCAGCAGTTACTCGCAGGCTACCTACGAGCAGTACTTC. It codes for CASSYSQATYEQYF.

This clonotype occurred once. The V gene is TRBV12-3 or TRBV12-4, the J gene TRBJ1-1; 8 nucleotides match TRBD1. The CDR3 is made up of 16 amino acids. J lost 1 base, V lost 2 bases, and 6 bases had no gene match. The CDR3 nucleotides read TGTGCCAGCAGTTTAATCAGGGGGCAGAAGAACACTGAAGCTTTCTTT. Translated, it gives CASSLIRGQKNTEAFF.

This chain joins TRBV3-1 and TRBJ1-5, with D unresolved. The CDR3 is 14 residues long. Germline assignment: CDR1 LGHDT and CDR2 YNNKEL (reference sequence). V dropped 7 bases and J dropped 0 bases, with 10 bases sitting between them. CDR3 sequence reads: CASNEGYSNQPQHF. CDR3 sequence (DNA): TGTGCCAGCAACGAGGGTTATAGCAATCAGCCCCAGCATTTT.

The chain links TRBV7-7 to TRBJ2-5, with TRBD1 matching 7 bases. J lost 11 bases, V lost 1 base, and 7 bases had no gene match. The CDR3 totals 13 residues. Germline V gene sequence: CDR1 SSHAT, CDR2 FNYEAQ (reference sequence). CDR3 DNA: TGTGCCAGCAGCTTAGATCCGACAGGGATACAGTACTTC. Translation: CASSLDPTGIQYF.

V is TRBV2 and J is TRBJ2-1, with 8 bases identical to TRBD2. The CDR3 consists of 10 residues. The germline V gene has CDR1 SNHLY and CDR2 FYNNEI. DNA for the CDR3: TGTGCGGTACCCGGGACTAGACGCTTCTTC. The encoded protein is CAVPGTRRFF.

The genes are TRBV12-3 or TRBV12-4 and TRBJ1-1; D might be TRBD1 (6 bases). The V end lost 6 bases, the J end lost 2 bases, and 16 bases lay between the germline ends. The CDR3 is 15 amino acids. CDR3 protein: CASSRGRGGNTEAFF. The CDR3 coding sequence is TGTGCCAGCAGCCGGGGGAGGGGGGGAAACACTGAAGCTTTCTTT.